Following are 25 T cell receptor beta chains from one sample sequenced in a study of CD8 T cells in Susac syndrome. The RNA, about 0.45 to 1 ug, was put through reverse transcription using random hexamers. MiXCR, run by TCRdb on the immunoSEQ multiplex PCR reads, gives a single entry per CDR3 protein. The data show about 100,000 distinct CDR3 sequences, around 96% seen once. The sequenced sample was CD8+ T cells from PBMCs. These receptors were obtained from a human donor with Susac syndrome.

The CDR3 loop reads CSVGRSGANVLTF. CDR3 bases: TGCAGCGTTGGAAGGTCCGGGGCCAACGTCCTGACTTTC. The rearrangement joins TRBV29-1 to TRBJ2-6; D is ambiguous. Trimming stripped 4 bases from V and 4 bases from J, with 8 bases between. Germline V CDR1 and CDR2: SQVTM, ANQGSEA. The CDR3 is 13 residues long. Full variable domain (outside the CDR3, taken from reference TRBV29-1 and TRBJ2-6): SAVISQKPSRDICQRGTSLTIQCQVDSQVTMMFWYRQQPGQSLTLIATANQGSEATYESGFVIDKFPISRPNLTFSTLTVSNMSPEDSSIYLCSVGRSGANVLTFGAGSRLTVL.

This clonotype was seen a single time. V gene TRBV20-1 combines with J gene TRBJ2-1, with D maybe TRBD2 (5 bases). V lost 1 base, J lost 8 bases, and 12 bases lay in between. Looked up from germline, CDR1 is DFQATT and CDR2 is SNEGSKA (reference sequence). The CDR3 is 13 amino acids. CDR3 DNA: TGCAGTGCTAGAGGGGGTAGCGACCATGAGCAGTTCTTC. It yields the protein CSARGGSDHEQFF.

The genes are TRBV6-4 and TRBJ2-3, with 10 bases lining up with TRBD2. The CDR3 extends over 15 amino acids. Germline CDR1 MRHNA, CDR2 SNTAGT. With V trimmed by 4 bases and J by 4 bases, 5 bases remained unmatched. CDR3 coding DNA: TGTGCCAGCAGTGCCGGAGCGGGAGGGTCAGATACGCAGTATTTT. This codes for CASSAGAGGSDTQYF.

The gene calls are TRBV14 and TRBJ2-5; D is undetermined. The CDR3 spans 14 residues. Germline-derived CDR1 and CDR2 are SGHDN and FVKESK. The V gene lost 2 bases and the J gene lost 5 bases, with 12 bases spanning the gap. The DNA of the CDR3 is TGTGCCAGCAGCCAATCACCAGCCGGTGAGACCCAGTACTTC. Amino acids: CASSQSPAGETQYF.

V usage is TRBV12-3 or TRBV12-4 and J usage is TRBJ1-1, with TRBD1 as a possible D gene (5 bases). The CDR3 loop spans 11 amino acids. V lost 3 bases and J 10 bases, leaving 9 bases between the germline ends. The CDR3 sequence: CASSLGPSAFF. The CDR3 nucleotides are TGTGCCAGCAGTTTGGGGCCTTCAGCTTTCTTT.

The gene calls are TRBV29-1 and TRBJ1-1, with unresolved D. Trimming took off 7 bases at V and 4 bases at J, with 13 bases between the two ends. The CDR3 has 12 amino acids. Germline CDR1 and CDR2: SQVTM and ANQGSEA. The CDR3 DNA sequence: TGCAGCGCTGGGCCTCAGCCCACTGAAGCTTTCTTT. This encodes CSAGPQPTEAFF.

The CDR3 bases are TGTGCCAGCAGCCGGACAGGATCGGGAAATGAGCAGTTCTTC. Protein: CASSRTGSGNEQFF. This rearrangement joins TRBV12-3 or TRBV12-4 to TRBJ2-1; 7 bases are a match to TRBD1. V shed 6 bases, J shed 7 bases, and the junction held 9 bases outside the gene matches. There are 14 residues in the CDR3.

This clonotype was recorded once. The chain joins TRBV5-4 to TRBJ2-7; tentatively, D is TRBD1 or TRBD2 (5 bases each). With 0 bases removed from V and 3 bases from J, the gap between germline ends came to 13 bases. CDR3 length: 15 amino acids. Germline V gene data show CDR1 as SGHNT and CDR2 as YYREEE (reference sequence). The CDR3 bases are TGTGCCAGCAGCTTGGGGGGGTCGCCGGTCTACGAGCAGTACTTC. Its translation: CASSLGGSPVYEQYF.

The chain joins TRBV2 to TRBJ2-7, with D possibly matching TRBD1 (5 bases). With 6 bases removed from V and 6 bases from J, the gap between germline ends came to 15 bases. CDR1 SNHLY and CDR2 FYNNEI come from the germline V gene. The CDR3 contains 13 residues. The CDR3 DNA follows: TGTGCCAGCAGCCCGCAGGGTGGGTCCGAGCAGTACTTC. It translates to CASSPQGGSEQYF.

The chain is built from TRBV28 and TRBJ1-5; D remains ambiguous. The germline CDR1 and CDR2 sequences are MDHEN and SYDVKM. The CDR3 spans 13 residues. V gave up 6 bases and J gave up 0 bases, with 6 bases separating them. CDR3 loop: CASSQNSNQPQHF. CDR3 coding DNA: TGTGCCAGCAGCCAAAATAGCAATCAGCCCCAGCATTTT.

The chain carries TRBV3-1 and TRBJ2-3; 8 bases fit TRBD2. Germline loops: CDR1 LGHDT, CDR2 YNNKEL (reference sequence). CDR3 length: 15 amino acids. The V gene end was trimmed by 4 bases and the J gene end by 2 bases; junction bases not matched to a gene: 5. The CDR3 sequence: CASSRRGAITDTQYF. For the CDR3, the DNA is TGTGCCAGCAGCCGGCGGGGGGCGATCACAGATACGCAGTATTTT.

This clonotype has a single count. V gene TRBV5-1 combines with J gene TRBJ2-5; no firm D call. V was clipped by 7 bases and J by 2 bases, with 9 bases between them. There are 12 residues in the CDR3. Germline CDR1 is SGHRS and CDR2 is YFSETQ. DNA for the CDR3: TGCGCCAGCCGGGCCGTTCAAGAGACCCAGTACTTC. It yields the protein CASRAVQETQYF. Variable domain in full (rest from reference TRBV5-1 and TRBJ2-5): KAGVTQTPRYLIKTRGQQVTLSCSPISGHRSVSWYQQTPGQGLQFLFEYFSETQRNKGNFPGRFSGRQFSNSRSEMNVSTLELGDSALYLCASRAVQETQYFGPGTRLLVL.

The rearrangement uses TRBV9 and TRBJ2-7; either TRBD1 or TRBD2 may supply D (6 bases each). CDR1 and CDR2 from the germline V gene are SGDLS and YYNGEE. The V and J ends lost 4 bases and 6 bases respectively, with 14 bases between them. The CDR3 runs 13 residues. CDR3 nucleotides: TGTGCCAGCAGCCCCGGGGGCCTCCTCGAGCAGTACTTC. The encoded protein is CASSPGGLLEQYF.

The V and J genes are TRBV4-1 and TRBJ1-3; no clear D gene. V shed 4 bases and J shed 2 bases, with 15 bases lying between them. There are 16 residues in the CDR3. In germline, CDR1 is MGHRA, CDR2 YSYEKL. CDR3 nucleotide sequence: TGCGCCAGCAGCCTAGGCGTGAGTGCGGCTGGAAACACCATATATTTT. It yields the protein CASSLGVSAAGNTIYF.

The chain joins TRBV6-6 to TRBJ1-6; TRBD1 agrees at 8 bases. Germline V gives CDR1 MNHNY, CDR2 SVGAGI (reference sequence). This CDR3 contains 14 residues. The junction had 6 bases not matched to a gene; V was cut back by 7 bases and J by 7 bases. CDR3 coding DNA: TGTGCCAGCACCCCGGGACAGGAGAATTCACCCCTCCACTTT. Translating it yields CASTPGQENSPLHF.

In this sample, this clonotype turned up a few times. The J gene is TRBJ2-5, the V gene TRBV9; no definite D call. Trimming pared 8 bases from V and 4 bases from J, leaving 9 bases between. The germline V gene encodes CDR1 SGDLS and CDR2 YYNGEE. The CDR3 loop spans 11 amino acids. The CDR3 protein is CASSRGETQYF. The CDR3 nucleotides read TGTGCCAGTAGTAGAGGAGAGACCCAGTACTTC.

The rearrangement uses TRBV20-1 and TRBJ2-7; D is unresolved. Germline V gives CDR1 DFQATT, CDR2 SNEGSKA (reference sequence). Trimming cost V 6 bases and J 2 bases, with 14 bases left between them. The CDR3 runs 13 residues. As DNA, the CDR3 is TGCAGTGCCCGGCAAGGTCTGACCTACGAGCAGTACTTC. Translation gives CSARQGLTYEQYF.

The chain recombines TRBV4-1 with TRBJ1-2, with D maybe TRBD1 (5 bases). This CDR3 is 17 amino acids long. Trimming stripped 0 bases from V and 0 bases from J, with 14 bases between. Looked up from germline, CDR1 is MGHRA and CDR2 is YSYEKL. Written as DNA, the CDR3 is TGCGCCAGCAGCCAAGATTTGCAGGGATCAGCTAACTATGGCTACACCTTC. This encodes CASSQDLQGSANYGYTF.

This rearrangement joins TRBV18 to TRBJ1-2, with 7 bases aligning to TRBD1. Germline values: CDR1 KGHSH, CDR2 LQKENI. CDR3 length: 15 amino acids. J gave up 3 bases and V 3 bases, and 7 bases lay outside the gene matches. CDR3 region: CASSPRGTADYGYTF. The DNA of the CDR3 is TGTGCCAGCTCACCGAGAGGGACAGCCGACTATGGCTACACCTTC.

DNA of the CDR3: TGTGCCAGCAGTGATACGGAATGGGGTGAGCAGTTCTTC. This sequence encodes CASSDTEWGEQFF. The chain combines TRBV6-4 with TRBJ2-1; D is undetermined. The V end was cut by 3 bases, the J end by 9 bases, with 12 bases between. Germline-derived CDR1 and CDR2 are MRHNA and SNTAGT. There are 13 residues in the CDR3.

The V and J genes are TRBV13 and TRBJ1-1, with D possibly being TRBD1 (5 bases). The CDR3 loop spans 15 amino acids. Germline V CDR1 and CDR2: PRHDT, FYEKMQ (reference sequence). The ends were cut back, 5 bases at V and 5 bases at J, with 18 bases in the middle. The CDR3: CASSRWISGWTEAFF. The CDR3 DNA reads TGTGCCAGCAGCCGGTGGATATCAGGGTGGACTGAAGCTTTCTTT. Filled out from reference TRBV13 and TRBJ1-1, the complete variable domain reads AAGVIQSPRHLIKEKRETATLKCYPIPRHDTVYWYQQGPGQDPQFLISFYEKMQSDKGSIPDRFSAQQFSDYHSELNMSSLELGDSALYFCASSRWISGWTEAFFGQGTRLTVV.

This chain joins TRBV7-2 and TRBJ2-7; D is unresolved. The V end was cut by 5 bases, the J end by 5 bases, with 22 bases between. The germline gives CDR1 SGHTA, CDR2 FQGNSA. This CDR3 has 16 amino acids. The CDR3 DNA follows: TGTGCCAGCAGCAAAACCTCGCCCGGGCATACCGACGAGCAGTACTTC. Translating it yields CASSKTSPGHTDEQYF.

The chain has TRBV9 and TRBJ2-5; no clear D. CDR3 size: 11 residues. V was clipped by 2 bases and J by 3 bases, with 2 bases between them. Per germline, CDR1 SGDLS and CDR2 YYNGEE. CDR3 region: CASSVEETQYF. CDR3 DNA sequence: TGTGCCAGCAGCGTCGAAGAGACCCAGTACTTC.

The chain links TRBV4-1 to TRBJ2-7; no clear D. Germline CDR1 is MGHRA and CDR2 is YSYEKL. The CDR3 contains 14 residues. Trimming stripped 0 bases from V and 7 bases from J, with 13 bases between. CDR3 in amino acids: CASSQEFGQTEQYF. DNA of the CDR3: TGCGCCAGCAGCCAAGAATTTGGTCAGACGGAGCAGTACTTC.

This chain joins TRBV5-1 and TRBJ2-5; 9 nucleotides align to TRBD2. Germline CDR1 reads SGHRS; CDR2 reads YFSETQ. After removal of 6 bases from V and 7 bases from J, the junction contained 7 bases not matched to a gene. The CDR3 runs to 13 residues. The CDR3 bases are TGCGCCAGCATGGCGGGGGGGCCGGGGACCCAGTACTTC. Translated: CASMAGGPGTQYF.